This T cell receptor (beta chain) was identified in a study of blood T cell repertoires in COVID-19. Study-level information: Whether acute or convalescent, the COVID-19 samples came from the United States, Italy and Spain.

The length of the CDR3 is 16 residues. Germline V gene data show CDR1 as KGHSH and CDR2 as LQKENI. V was clipped by 3 bases and J by 7 bases; unmatched bases: 12. Under the authors' procedure: Reference gene primer amplification in the assay estimated nucleated cell counts. Measured with immunoSEQ multiplex PCR; TCRdb has only the in-frame clones, and not every one. The D gene and trimming were derived from the DNA, and the V and J assignments and clone size from that table. The repertoire holds about 240,000 clones, with roughly four fifths as singletons. The chain carries TRBV18 and TRBJ2-1; TRBD2 agrees at 7 bases. The specimen was peripheral blood. This receptor was identified in a woman of 80 years or more with acute or convalescent COVID-19. The CDR3 DNA follows: TGTGCCAGCTCACCCGCGGGGGTCAAGGATCGGAATGAGCAGTTCTTC. It encodes CASSPAGVKDRNEQFF.